This TCR beta chain is from a study of shared clonotypes between healthy human individuals. Details on this clone: Its specificity is not known.

Study-wide points: Apart from blood, nothing was sampled; tissue repertoires likely differ.

A split of CD4+ cells into CD45RA+ naive and CD45RA-negative memory subsets was performed. Profiled with immunoSEQ multiplex PCR; TCRdb holds only in-frame clones, not every one. In the table there are millions of clones, 85% to 95% of which are singletons. V trimming: 6 bases; J trimming: 1 base; junction bases outside the gene matches: 5. CDR3 length equals 16 residues. Germline CDR1 WSHSY, CDR2 SAAADI. The source is a man aged 18 to 30 in good health. The sequencing sample was made of naive CD4+ T cells sorted from blood. Subset reported: CD45RA+ positively selected. The chain combines TRBV10-2 with TRBJ2-2; 10 bases align to TRBD1. The CDR3 sequence: CASRRGQGQNTGELFF. DNA for the CDR3: TGCGCCAGCAGAAGGGGACAGGGGCAGAACACCGGGGAGCTGTTTTTT.